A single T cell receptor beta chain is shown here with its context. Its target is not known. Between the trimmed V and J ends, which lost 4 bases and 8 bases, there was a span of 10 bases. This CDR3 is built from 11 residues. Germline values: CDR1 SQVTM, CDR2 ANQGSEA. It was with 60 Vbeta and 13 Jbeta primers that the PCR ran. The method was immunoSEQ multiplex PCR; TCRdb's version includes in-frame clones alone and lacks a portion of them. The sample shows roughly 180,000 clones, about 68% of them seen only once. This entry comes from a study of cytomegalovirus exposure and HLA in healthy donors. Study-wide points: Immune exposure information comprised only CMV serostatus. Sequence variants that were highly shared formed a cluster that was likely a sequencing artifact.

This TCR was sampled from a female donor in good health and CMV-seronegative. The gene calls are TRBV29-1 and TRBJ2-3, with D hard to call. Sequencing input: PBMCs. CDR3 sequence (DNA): TGCAGCGTTGCGTTGAGGAGTACGCAGTATTTT. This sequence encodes CSVALRSTQYF.